The 2 T cell receptor beta chains in this list originate from one sample, sequenced in a study of cytomegalovirus exposure and HLA in healthy donors. Profiling relied on immunoSEQ multiplex PCR, and the TCRdb table lists in-frame clones only, not all of them. The sample consists of 150,000 to 170,000 clones, approximately 86% of them appearing once. What was sequenced was PBMCs. These receptors were obtained from a human donor in good health.

The rearrangement links TRBV18 to TRBJ1-2; 9 nucleotides line up with TRBD1. Germline loops: CDR1 KGHSH, CDR2 LQKENI. The CDR3 consists of 13 residues. V gave up 3 bases and J gave up 5 bases; unmatched junction bases: 1. Written as DNA, the CDR3 is TGTGCCAGCTCACCTGGGACAGGGTATGGCTACACCTTC. Translating gives CASSPGTGYGYTF.

The chain has TRBV5-5 and TRBJ2-7; D gene ambiguous. The CDR3 sequence is 16 residues long. The V gene's germline CDR1 is SGHKS and CDR2 YYEKEE (reference sequence). Trimming left V 0 bases short and J 3 bases short, with 16 bases between. CDR3 protein: CASSLVAGRDVYEQYF. CDR3 sequence (DNA): TGTGCCAGCAGCTTGGTGGCAGGAAGAGACGTCTACGAGCAGTACTTC.